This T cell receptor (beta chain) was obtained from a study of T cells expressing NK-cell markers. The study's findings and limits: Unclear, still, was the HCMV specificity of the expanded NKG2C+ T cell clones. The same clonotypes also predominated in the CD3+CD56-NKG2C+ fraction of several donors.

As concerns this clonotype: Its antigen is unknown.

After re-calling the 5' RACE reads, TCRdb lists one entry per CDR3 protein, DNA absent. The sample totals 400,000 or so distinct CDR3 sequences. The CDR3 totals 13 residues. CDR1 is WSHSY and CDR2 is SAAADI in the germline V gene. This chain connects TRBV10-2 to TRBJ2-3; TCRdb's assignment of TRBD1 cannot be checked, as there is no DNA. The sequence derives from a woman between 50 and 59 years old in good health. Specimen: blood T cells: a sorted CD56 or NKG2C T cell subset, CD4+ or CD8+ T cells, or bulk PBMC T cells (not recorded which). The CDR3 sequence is CASRRQGPDTQYF.